This TCR beta chain derives from a study of T cell changes during pregnancy in multiple sclerosis. This table comes from immunoSEQ multiplex PCR, and its TCRdb copy is limited to in-frame clones, with some not included. The data contain roughly 40,000 clones, approximately 90% of them seen just once; the ten biggest clones take up roughly 1.2%. The CDR3 runs 16 residues. Germline V gene data show CDR1 as SGHTA and CDR2 as FQGTGA. Germline trimming cut 2 bases from V and 4 bases from J; bases unmatched to any gene: 11. The J gene is TRBJ2-7, the V gene TRBV7-3; 7 nucleotides align to TRBD2. Material: peripheral blood, obtained before pregnancy. This receptor was taken from a female donor with multiple sclerosis, enrolled in a pregnancy study. CDR3 DNA: TGTGCCAGCAGCTTATCCATCGGTGCGGGAGCGTACGAGCAGTACTTC. It is translated as CASSLSIGAGAYEQYF.